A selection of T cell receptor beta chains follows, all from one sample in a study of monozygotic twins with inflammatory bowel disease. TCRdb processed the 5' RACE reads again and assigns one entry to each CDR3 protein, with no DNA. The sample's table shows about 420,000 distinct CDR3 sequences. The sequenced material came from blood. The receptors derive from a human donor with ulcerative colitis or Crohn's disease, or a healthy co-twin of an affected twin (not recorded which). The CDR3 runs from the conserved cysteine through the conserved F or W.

CDR3aa: CSARPGTGLIDGYTF; j_gene: TRBJ1-2; v_gene: TRBV20-1
CDR3aa: CASSQGRRETQYF; j_gene: TRBJ2-5; v_gene: TRBV6-1
CDR3aa: CASSLLRGPYEQYF; j_gene: TRBJ2-7; v_gene: TRBV12-3/TRBV12-4
CDR3aa: CATPDRLRFSYNSPLHF; j_gene: TRBJ1-6; v_gene: TRBV19
CDR3aa: CASSAGTSGGSQFF; j_gene: TRBJ2-1; v_gene: TRBV11-2
CDR3aa: CASSQVTGLAGEGTQYF; j_gene: TRBJ2-5; v_gene: TRBV4-2
CDR3aa: CASSNLPEAFF; j_gene: TRBJ1-1; v_gene: TRBV28
CDR3aa: CASIHSKWPSGGGQGPYNEQFF; j_gene: TRBJ2-1; v_gene: TRBV6-4
CDR3aa: CARPRTGRTQETQYF; j_gene: TRBJ2-5; v_gene: TRBV12-3/TRBV12-4
CDR3aa: CASSLGSTPQHF; j_gene: TRBJ1-5; v_gene: TRBV7-2
CDR3aa: CASSVEDTQYF; j_gene: TRBJ2-3; v_gene: TRBV9
CDR3aa: CSAIGTGIYGYTF; j_gene: TRBJ1-2; v_gene: TRBV20-1
CDR3aa: CAIQREGRAGELFF; j_gene: TRBJ2-2; v_gene: TRBV28
CDR3aa: CASSPTAASTRYF; j_gene: TRBJ2-3; v_gene: TRBV18
CDR3aa: CASRARGSTDTQYF; j_gene: TRBJ2-3; v_gene: TRBV19
CDR3aa: CASSATGLYEQYF; j_gene: TRBJ2-7; v_gene: TRBV2
CDR3aa: CASSALAGATDTQYF; j_gene: TRBJ2-3; v_gene: TRBV2